The 31 T cell receptor beta chains below all came from one sample that was sequenced in a study of vaccination effects on CD4 cells after COVID-19. Here immunoSEQ multiplex PCR was the method, and the copy in TCRdb shows in-frame clones only, minus some. The table lists around 81,000 clones, under 80% of them singletons, with roughly 1.2% in the top ten. Which antigens these TCRs recognize remains unknown. Antigen-specific CD4+ T cells were first expanded with viral peptide pools by the ViraFEST assay and only then sequenced. The culture ran for about 11 days, and then CD4+ T cells were isolated. Participants received two doses of either the BNT162b2 or mRNA-1273 vaccine. The sample consisted of CD4+ T cells from PBMCs cultured with HCoV-OC43 spike peptides, taken after COVID-19 vaccination. Subset defined: HCoV-OC43 spike overlapping peptide pool stimulation. These TCRs come from a human donor who received a COVID-19 vaccine.

This clone was observed once. V is TRBV19 and J is TRBJ1-2; 8 nucleotides match TRBD1. The CDR3 consists of 14 residues. J was trimmed by 7 bases and V by 6 bases; bases with no gene match: 10. The V gene's germline CDR1 is LNHDA and CDR2 SQIVND (reference sequence). In DNA form, the CDR3 reads TGTGCCAGTAGCCACTCGGACAGGGTGGGTGGCTACACCTTC. Translated: CASSHSDRVGGYTF. Combining the CDR3 with reference TRBV19 and TRBJ1-2 gives the whole variable domain DGGITQSPKYLFRKEGQNVTLSCEQNLNHDAMYWYRQDPGQGLRLIYYSQIVNDFQKGDIAEGYSVSREKKESFPLTVTSAQKNPTAFYLCASSHSDRVGGYTFGSGTRLTVV.

V is TRBV6-4 and J is TRBJ2-3, with 10 bases identical to TRBD2. V was clipped by 4 bases and J by 8 bases; unmatched bases: 9. This CDR3 region has 15 residues. Germline loops: CDR1 MRHNA, CDR2 SNTAGT. CDR3 loop: CASSVTASGGGTQYF. The CDR3 nucleotides are TGTGCCAGCAGTGTTACGGCTAGCGGGGGTGGTACGCAGTATTTT.

J is TRBJ1-1 and V is TRBV23-1, with D uncertain. TRBV23-1 is an ORF, with its function uncertain. Trimming cost V 4 bases and J 2 bases, with 17 bases left between them. The CDR3 contains 16 residues. The CDR3 sequence is CASSLSSHIQNTEAFF. The CDR3 bases are TGCGCCAGCAGTCTCTCGAGCCACATTCAAAACACTGAAGCTTTCTTT.

The genes are TRBV6-5 and TRBJ2-5; 10 bases fit TRBD2. Germline V gene sequence: CDR1 MNHEY, CDR2 SVGAGI. CDR3 length: 15 residues. V gave up 7 bases and J gave up 2 bases; unmatched junction bases: 7. For the CDR3, the DNA is TGTGCCAGCACCATGACTAGCGGGCGACAAGAGACCCAGTACTTC. Translation: CASTMTSGRQETQYF.

This clone was found once. The chain employs TRBV7-2 and TRBJ2-3; D uncertain. With 5 bases removed from V and 6 bases from J, the gap between germline ends came to 12 bases. Germline loops: CDR1 SGHTA, CDR2 FQGNSA. This CDR3 has 13 amino acids. Here the CDR3 DNA reads TGTGCCAGCAGCGTAGGGATGGAGGATACGCAGTATTTT. It codes for CASSVGMEDTQYF.

The chain combines TRBV3-1 (or the pseudogene TRBV3-2) with TRBJ1-4; a possible D gene is TRBD1 (5 bases). The CDR3 has 16 residues. V dropped 1 base and J dropped 2 bases, with 11 bases sitting between them. Germline CDR1 and CDR2: LGHDT and YNNKEL (reference sequence). Here the CDR3 reads CASSQVVGDTNEKLFF. CDR3 DNA: TGTGCCAGCAGCCAAGTCGTAGGGGACACTAATGAAAAACTGTTTTTT.

This chain uses TRBV7-2 with TRBJ2-1; D gene unclear. Trimming left V 4 bases short and J 5 bases short, with 15 bases between. Per the germline V gene, CDR1 is SGHTA and CDR2 is FQGNSA. CDR3 length: 15 amino acids. The DNA of the CDR3 is TGTGCCAGCAGCTCCAGCCCGCCAATAGACAATGAGCAGTTCTTC. Its translation is CASSSSPPIDNEQFF.

The chain links TRBV7-7 to TRBJ2-2, with a weak D call TRBD1 (5 bases). CDR3 length: 14 residues. From germline, CDR1 is SSHAT and CDR2 FNYEAQ (reference sequence). Trimming pared 5 bases from V and 1 base from J, leaving 8 bases between. CDR3 loop: CASSAGQNTGELFF. The CDR3 DNA reads TGTGCCAGCAGCGCCGGACAGAACACCGGGGAGCTGTTTTTT.

The rearrangement links TRBV10-3 to TRBJ1-5; 10 bases map to TRBD1. The junction had 1 base not matched to a gene; V was cut back by 6 bases and J by 5 bases. The germline gives CDR1 ENHRY, CDR2 SYGVKD. The CDR3 runs 13 residues. CDR3 coding DNA: TGTGCCATCAGAGGGACAGGGGATCAGCCCCAGCATTTT. It is translated as CAIRGTGDQPQHF.

The chain joins TRBV18 to TRBJ2-5, with 7 bases matching TRBD1. Germline CDR1 reads KGHSH; CDR2 reads LQKENI. This CDR3 has 16 amino acids. V was clipped by 0 bases and J by 2 bases; unmatched bases: 6. In DNA, the CDR3 is TGTGCCAGCTCACCACCACGAACAGGGGTTCAAGAGACCCAGTACTTC. This translates into CASSPPRTGVQETQYF.

The V gene is TRBV6-1, the J gene TRBJ2-3; 12 bases agree with TRBD1. This CDR3 contains 16 residues. After removal of 4 bases from V and 8 bases from J, the junction contained 10 bases not matched to a gene. From germline, CDR1 is MNHNS and CDR2 SASEGT. CDR3: CASSVGQGALRGTQYF. CDR3 bases: TGTGCCAGCAGTGTGGGACAGGGGGCCCTTCGGGGTACGCAGTATTTT.

The chain joins TRBV27 to TRBJ1-5, with D possibly TRBD1 on 5 matching bases. V was cut by 3 bases and J by 0 bases, with 9 bases left in between. CDR1 MNHEY and CDR2 SMNVEV come from the germline V gene (reference sequence). The CDR3 spans 15 residues. CDR3 nucleotide sequence: TGTGCCAGCAGTTTTAGACAGAATAGCAATCAGCCCCAGCATTTT. Protein: CASSFRQNSNQPQHF.

The chain combines TRBV28 with TRBJ2-2; TRBD1 agrees at 8 bases. Germline V gives CDR1 MDHEN, CDR2 SYDVKM. The CDR3 consists of 16 residues. V lost 1 base, J lost 1 base, and 2 bases stayed unmatched. CDR3 in DNA: TGTGCCAGCAGTTTATTCGGACAGGGGAACACCGGGGAGCTGTTTTTT. Amino acids: CASSLFGQGNTGELFF.

The gene calls are TRBV10-1 and TRBJ2-3; 8 nucleotides agree with TRBD1. Germline CDR1 WNHNN, CDR2 SYGVQD (reference sequence). Trimming cost V 7 bases and J 2 bases; bases outside gene matches: 8. The CDR3 has 15 residues. CDR3 protein: CASTPDRGPTDTQYF. The CDR3 nucleotides are TGCGCCAGCACGCCAGACAGGGGCCCCACAGATACGCAGTATTTT.

This chain connects TRBV5-1 to TRBJ2-2, with 9 bases that match TRBD1. CDR1 and CDR2 from the germline V gene are SGHRS and YFSETQ. This CDR3 contains 15 residues. The ends lost 4 bases at V and 3 bases at J; junction bases unmatched: 4. The CDR3 DNA follows: TGCGCCAGCAGCCTCCGGACAGGGGACACCGGGGAGCTGTTTTTT. Translating gives CASSLRTGDTGELFF. The full variable domain, in which reference TRBV5-1 and TRBJ2-2 provide the parts outside the CDR3, is KAGVTQTPRYLIKTRGQQVTLSCSPISGHRSVSWYQQTPGQGLQFLFEYFSETQRNKGNFPGRFSGRQFSNSRSEMNVSTLELGDSALYLCASSLRTGDTGELFFGEGSRLTVL.

V gene TRBV5-5 combines with J gene TRBJ1-2, with D maybe TRBD1 (6 bases). The V gene's germline CDR1 is SGHKS and CDR2 YYEKEE (reference sequence). Deletions cut 2 bases from V and 4 bases from J, with 12 bases between. CDR3 length: 14 residues. CDR3 in amino acids: CASSLQGGPYGYTF. The CDR3 nucleotides read TGTGCCAGCAGCTTACAGGGAGGCCCCTATGGCTACACCTTC.

This clone has just a few counts. V usage is TRBV10-1 and J usage is TRBJ1-1; D not resolved. Trimming removed 4 bases at V and 2 bases at J, with 8 bases between. The CDR3 has 13 amino acids. Germline values: CDR1 WNHNN, CDR2 SYGVQD (reference sequence). CDR3 nucleotide sequence: TGCGCCAGCAGTGTCGCTGCTAACACTGAAGCTTTCTTT. It encodes CASSVAANTEAFF.

V and J are TRBV4-3 and TRBJ1-3; D uncertain. CDR1 is LGHNA and CDR2 is YSLEER in the germline V gene. V was pared by 0 bases and J by 3 bases, with 9 bases between. The CDR3 contains 15 residues. The CDR3 here is CASSQDHADGNTIYF. In DNA, the CDR3 is TGCGCCAGCAGCCAAGATCACGCTGATGGAAACACCATATATTTT.

The rearrangement joins TRBV19 to TRBJ1-2, with D possibly matching TRBD1 (6 bases). V was trimmed by 3 bases and J by 2 bases, leaving 19 bases between them. In germline, CDR1 is LNHDA, CDR2 SQIVND (reference sequence). This CDR3 has 17 residues. The CDR3 bases are TGTGCCAGTAGTATGGGGGCAGGGATGCCCTTAAACTATGGCTACACCTTC. Translation: CASSMGAGMPLNYGYTF.

The chain is built from TRBV10-2 and TRBJ2-5, with TRBD2 identical over 12 bases. With 5 bases clipped from V and 0 bases from J, the junction kept 10 bases outside the gene matches. Germline CDR1 WSHSY, CDR2 SAAADI. The CDR3 has 18 amino acids. CDR3 sequence reads: CASSYRLAGDPYQETQYF. The DNA of the CDR3 is TGCGCCAGCAGTTATAGACTAGCGGGGGACCCGTACCAAGAGACCCAGTACTTC.

J is TRBJ2-3 and V is TRBV9; possibly TRBD1 for D (5 bases). The ends were cut back, 0 bases at V and 4 bases at J, with 12 bases in the middle. The CDR3 is made up of 15 amino acids. Germline lookup yields CDR1 SGDLS and CDR2 YYNGEE. CDR3 loop: CASSVGARAADTQYF. The CDR3 DNA reads TGTGCCAGCAGCGTAGGGGCCAGGGCCGCAGATACGCAGTATTTT.

Only a few counts were recorded for this clone. The chain recombines TRBV5-3 with TRBJ2-7; 10 bases agree with TRBD1. TRBV5-3 is an open reading frame, and its role is uncertain. The length of the CDR3 is 16 residues. J gave up 4 bases and V 3 bases, and 10 bases lay outside the gene matches. CDR3 sequence reads: CARSSSGQGVVYEQYV. The CDR3 DNA follows: TGTGCCAGAAGCTCCTCTGGACAGGGGGTGGTGTACGAGCAGTACGTC.

The chain links TRBV24-1 to TRBJ1-4; D is unresolved. Germline loops: CDR1 KGHDR, CDR2 SFDVKD. V was clipped by 8 bases and J by 0 bases, with 15 bases between them. The CDR3 totals 16 residues. CDR3 bases: TGTGCCACCAATGGAACAGCCGAGACAACTAATGAAAAACTGTTTTTT. As protein: CATNGTAETTNEKLFF.

The chain links TRBV6-2 or TRBV6-3 to TRBJ2-7; TRBD2 aligns across 8 bases. V gave up 0 bases and J gave up 4 bases; unmatched junction bases: 5. Germline CDR1 reads MNHEY; CDR2 reads SVGEGT. The CDR3 contains 15 residues. CDR3: CASSYSAGGPYEQYV. For the CDR3, the DNA is TGTGCCAGCAGTTACTCGGCGGGGGGCCCTTACGAGCAGTACGTC.

The V and J genes are TRBV7-2 and TRBJ1-1; D gene uncertain. Germline CDR1 and CDR2: SGHTA and FQGNSA. Trimming removed 5 bases at V and 0 bases at J, with 7 bases between. CDR3 length: 13 residues. The DNA of the CDR3 is TGTGCCAGCAGCCTACGGATGAACACTGAAGCTTTCTTT. This sequence encodes CASSLRMNTEAFF.

This chain links TRBV2 with TRBJ2-2; D gene ambiguous. The CDR3 runs to 13 residues. Trimming left V 5 bases short and J 2 bases short, with 6 bases between. The germline gives CDR1 SNHLY, CDR2 FYNNEI. CDR3 bases: TGTGCCAGCAGTAGATTAAACACCGGGGAGCTGTTTTTT. This gives the protein CASSRLNTGELFF.

This clone was seen a handful of times. The chain carries TRBV6-2 or TRBV6-3 and TRBJ2-7, with D possibly matching TRBD1 (5 bases). Per the germline V gene, CDR1 is MNHEY and CDR2 is SVGEGT. Trimming pared 5 bases from V and 6 bases from J, leaving 14 bases between. This CDR3 contains 13 residues. CDR3 sequence: CASSQGWKGEQYV. The DNA for the CDR3 is TGTGCCAGCAGTCAGGGTTGGAAGGGCGAGCAGTACGTC.

The DNA for the CDR3 is TGCGCCAGCAGTGAGTTAGCCACCGGGGAGCTGTTTTTT. Residues: CASSELATGELFF. The chain combines TRBV10-1 with TRBJ2-2; no clear D. In germline, CDR1 is WNHNN, CDR2 SYGVQD (reference sequence). The CDR3 runs 13 residues. V was cut by 1 base and J by 4 bases, with 4 bases left in between.

The chain recombines TRBV7-3 with TRBJ2-2; 8 bases fit TRBD2. From germline, CDR1 is SGHTA and CDR2 FQGTGA. CDR3 length equals 15 residues. V gave up 5 bases and J gave up 1 base; unmatched junction bases: 3. As DNA, the CDR3 is TGTGCCAGCAGCCAAACTAGCGGGAACACCGGGGAGCTGTTTTTT. It yields the protein CASSQTSGNTGELFF. Drawing the rest from reference TRBV7-3 and TRBJ2-2, the complete variable domain is GAGVSQTPSNKVTEKGKYVELRCDPISGHTALYWYRQSLGQGPEFLIYFQGTGAADDSGLPNDRFFAVRPEGSVSTLKIQRTERGDSAVYLCASSQTSGNTGELFFGEGSRLTVL.

The chain couples TRBV2 to TRBJ2-5; no reliable D call. Between the trimmed V and J ends, which lost 6 bases and 0 bases, there was a span of 11 bases. The CDR3 is made up of 14 amino acids. In germline, CDR1 is SNHLY, CDR2 FYNNEI. As DNA, the CDR3 is TGTGCCAGCAGCTTGACTTCGAACCAAGAGACCCAGTACTTC. It translates to CASSLTSNQETQYF.

This chain connects TRBV20-1 to TRBJ1-1; D is uncertain. CDR1 DFQATT and CDR2 SNEGSKA come from the germline V gene (reference sequence). CDR3 length equals 14 residues. Trimming shortened V by 3 bases and J by 1 base, and 12 bases separated the two germline ends. The CDR3 region is CSASSLTANTEAFF. CDR3 sequence (DNA): TGCAGTGCTAGTTCTCTGACGGCGAACACTGAAGCTTTCTTT.